These T cell receptor beta chains were read from a single sample in a study of vaccination and CD4 T cells after COVID-19. Using its own MiXCR run on the PCR reads, TCRdb lists one record per CDR3 protein. This table holds approximately 5,000 distinct CDR3 sequences, around 30% found once. Their target antigens are unknown. Sample: CD4+ T cells from blood, cultured in vitro, taken after SARS-CoV-2 vaccination. The receptors stem from a human donor who had recovered from COVID-19. Each CDR3 is given with its conserved first and last residue. D genes are given only for firm matches. Expanded clones get a size class; other rows say once, few or many, or leave the size out.

D gene: TRBD2
clone size: NA
J gene: TRBJ2-6
V gene: TRBV24-1
CDR3 protein: CATGEGKTGANVLTF
CDR3 DNA: TGTGCCACCGGGGAGGGGAAAACTGGGGCCAACGTCCTGACTTTC

D gene: TRBD1
clone size: medium-sized
J gene: TRBJ2-7
V gene: TRBV6-1
CDR3 protein: CASTTRGTDSYEQYF
CDR3 DNA: TGTGCCAGCACAACGCGTGGGACAGACTCCTACGAGCAGTACTTC

D gene: NA
clone size: NA
J gene: TRBJ1-2
V gene: TRBV7-8
CDR3 protein: CASKADGPYGYTF
CDR3 DNA: TGTGCCAGCAAGGCAGACGGGCCCTATGGCTACACCTTC

D gene: TRBD1
clone size: NA
J gene: TRBJ1-6
V gene: TRBV6-4
CDR3 protein: CASSQTGESSPLHF
CDR3 DNA: TGTGCCAGCAGTCAGACAGGGGAGAGTTCACCCCTCCACTTT

D gene: NA
clone size: NA
J gene: TRBJ2-7
V gene: TRBV20-1
CDR3 protein: CSASPGRGDSGEQYF
CDR3 DNA: TGCAGTGCTAGTCCCGGGCGGGGAGATTCAGGCGAGCAGTACTTC

D gene: NA
clone size: few
J gene: TRBJ2-3
V gene: TRBV7-2
CDR3 protein: CASSDRKEAQYF
CDR3 DNA: TGTGCCAGCAGCGATAGGAAGGAGGCGCAGTATTTT

D gene: NA
clone size: NA
J gene: TRBJ1-2
V gene: TRBV29-1
CDR3 protein: CSVDEGDHGYTF
CDR3 DNA: TGCAGCGTTGACGAGGGAGACCATGGCTACACCTTC

D gene: NA
clone size: NA
J gene: TRBJ1-1
V gene: TRBV28
CDR3 protein: CASSLLPVGNTEAFF
CDR3 DNA: TGTGCCAGCAGTTTACTCCCGGTCGGAAACACTGAAGCTTTCTTT

D gene: NA
clone size: medium-sized
J gene: TRBJ1-1
V gene: TRBV15
CDR3 protein: CATRWEAFF
CDR3 DNA: TGTGCCACCAGGTGGGAAGCTTTCTTT

D gene: TRBD1
clone size: NA
J gene: TRBJ1-2
V gene: TRBV4-2
CDR3 protein: CASSQGDRDNYGYTF
CDR3 DNA: TGTGCCAGCAGCCAGGGTGACAGGGATAACTATGGCTACACCTTC

D gene: NA
clone size: NA
J gene: TRBJ2-1
V gene: TRBV12-3/TRBV12-4
CDR3 protein: CASKRDTYNEQFF
CDR3 DNA: TGTGCCAGTAAACGGGACACTTACAATGAGCAGTTCTTC

D gene: NA
clone size: medium-sized
J gene: TRBJ1-2
V gene: TRBV7-2
CDR3 protein: CASSSFIPLNYGYTF
CDR3 DNA: TGTGCCAGCAGCTCTTTTATCCCCTTAAACTATGGCTACACCTTC

D gene: NA
clone size: few
J gene: TRBJ1-5
V gene: TRBV28
CDR3 protein: CASRATDQVRTANQPQHF
CDR3 DNA: TGTGCCAGCAGGGCTACCGACCAGGTTCGGACAGCCAATCAGCCCCAGCATTTT

D gene: TRBD1
clone size: NA
J gene: TRBJ2-2
V gene: TRBV7-9
CDR3 protein: CASSPGQGETGELFF
CDR3 DNA: TGTGCCAGCAGCCCGGGACAGGGTGAAACCGGGGAGCTGTTTTTT

D gene: NA
clone size: NA
J gene: TRBJ1-5
V gene: TRBV19
CDR3 protein: CASSGGHRAGNQPQHF
CDR3 DNA: TGTGCCAGTAGTGGCGGACACAGGGCCGGCAATCAGCCCCAGCATTTT

D gene: TRBD1
clone size: NA
J gene: TRBJ2-2
V gene: TRBV24-1
CDR3 protein: CATSDPDRANTGELFF
CDR3 DNA: TGTGCCACCAGTGATCCGGACAGGGCGAACACCGGGGAGCTGTTTTTT

D gene: NA
clone size: NA
J gene: TRBJ1-5
V gene: TRBV4-2
CDR3 protein: CASSPNQPQHF
CDR3 DNA: TGTGCCAGCAGCCCCAATCAGCCCCAGCATTTT

D gene: TRBD2
clone size: NA
J gene: TRBJ2-1
V gene: TRBV10-3
CDR3 protein: CAIGGEPYNEQFF
CDR3 DNA: TGTGCCATCGGGGGGGAACCATACAATGAGCAGTTCTTC

D gene: NA
clone size: medium-sized
J gene: TRBJ2-5
V gene: TRBV6-1
CDR3 protein: CASKGSHREETQYF
CDR3 DNA: TGTGCCAGCAAGGGGTCCCATCGAGAAGAGACCCAGTACTTC

D gene: NA
clone size: NA
J gene: TRBJ1-2
V gene: TRBV15
CDR3 protein: CVTSRDPSIGSYGYTF
CDR3 DNA: TGTGTCACCAGCAGAGATCCGAGTATAGGTTCATATGGCTACACCTTC

D gene: TRBD1
clone size: NA
J gene: TRBJ2-7
V gene: TRBV7-3
CDR3 protein: CASRSTGTGAGEQYF
CDR3 DNA: TGTGCCAGCAGGTCGACCGGGACAGGGGCAGGAGAGCAGTACTTC

D gene: TRBD2
clone size: few
J gene: TRBJ2-7
V gene: TRBV20-1
CDR3 protein: CSAPRVASGVPYEQYF
CDR3 DNA: TGCAGTGCCCCCAGGGTGGCTAGCGGGGTTCCCTACGAGCAGTACTTC

D gene: TRBD1
clone size: NA
J gene: TRBJ1-5
V gene: TRBV27
CDR3 protein: CASRPGQISNQPQHF
CDR3 DNA: TGTGCCAGCAGGCCGGGACAGATTAGCAATCAGCCCCAGCATTTT

D gene: NA
clone size: NA
J gene: TRBJ2-1
V gene: TRBV5-4
CDR3 protein: CASSLVLYHEQFF
CDR3 DNA: TGTGCCAGCAGCTTGGTCTTGTATCATGAGCAGTTCTTC

D gene: NA
clone size: medium-sized
J gene: TRBJ1-2
V gene: TRBV7-2
CDR3 protein: CASSLWTGNYGYTF
CDR3 DNA: TGTGCCAGCAGCCTATGGACTGGGAACTATGGCTACACCTTC

D gene: NA
clone size: NA
J gene: TRBJ2-7
V gene: TRBV28
CDR3 protein: CASSPPDLTGSYEQYF
CDR3 DNA: TGTGCCAGCAGTCCCCCCGACCTGACAGGCTCCTACGAGCAGTACTTC

D gene: NA
clone size: NA
J gene: TRBJ2-2
V gene: TRBV27
CDR3 protein: CASTTRLGTGELFF
CDR3 DNA: TGTGCCAGCACCACACGACTTGGCACCGGGGAGCTGTTTTTT

D gene: NA
clone size: few
J gene: TRBJ1-1
V gene: TRBV7-3
CDR3 protein: CASSLYRNTEAFF
CDR3 DNA: TGTGCCAGCAGCTTATACAGGAACACTGAAGCTTTCTTT

D gene: TRBD1
clone size: NA
J gene: TRBJ2-3
V gene: TRBV7-3
CDR3 protein: CASSLMGQGTDTQYF
CDR3 DNA: TGTGCCAGCAGCTTAATGGGACAGGGCACAGATACGCAGTATTTT

D gene: TRBD2
clone size: medium-sized
J gene: TRBJ2-5
V gene: TRBV20-1
CDR3 protein: CSARTSGRAQETQYF
CDR3 DNA: TGCAGTGCACGGACTAGCGGGAGAGCCCAAGAGACCCAGTACTTC

D gene: NA
clone size: NA
J gene: TRBJ2-6
V gene: TRBV5-1
CDR3 protein: CASSRESSLGRSGANVLTF
CDR3 DNA: TGCGCCAGCAGCCGCGAATCGAGCTTGGGTAGATCTGGGGCCAACGTCCTGACTTTC

D gene: NA
clone size: NA
J gene: TRBJ1-6
V gene: TRBV10-3
CDR3 protein: CAISRQPQPYNSPLHF
CDR3 DNA: TGTGCCATCAGTCGACAGCCTCAGCCTTATAATTCACCCCTCCACTTT

D gene: NA
clone size: NA
J gene: TRBJ1-5
V gene: TRBV28
CDR3 protein: CASSSDGISNQPQHF
CDR3 DNA: TGTGCCAGCAGTTCGGACGGGATTAGCAATCAGCCCCAGCATTTT

D gene: NA
clone size: medium-sized
J gene: TRBJ1-2
V gene: TRBV20-1
CDR3 protein: CSAGGELAVYGYTF
CDR3 DNA: TGCAGTGCTGGGGGGGAATTAGCCGTGTATGGCTACACCTTC

D gene: TRBD1
clone size: NA
J gene: TRBJ2-7
V gene: TRBV6-2/TRBV6-3
CDR3 protein: CASLDRGPYEQYF
CDR3 DNA: TGTGCCAGCCTCGACAGGGGGCCCTACGAGCAGTACTTC

D gene: NA
clone size: once
J gene: TRBJ2-4
V gene: TRBV7-8
CDR3 protein: CASSFRAKNIQYF
CDR3 DNA: TGTGCCAGCAGCTTTCGGGCCAAAAACATTCAGTACTTC

D gene: NA
clone size: NA
J gene: TRBJ2-1
V gene: TRBV7-2
CDR3 protein: CASSSANKKYNEQFF
CDR3 DNA: TGTGCCAGCAGCTCAGCTAACAAGAAGTACAATGAGCAGTTCTTC

D gene: TRBD1
clone size: few
J gene: TRBJ2-7
V gene: TRBV27
CDR3 protein: CASSPLRGQGVYEQYF
CDR3 DNA: TGTGCCAGCAGTCCCCTACGGGGACAGGGGGTGTACGAGCAGTACTTC

D gene: NA
clone size: few
J gene: TRBJ2-1
V gene: TRBV27
CDR3 protein: CASSLSAYNEQFF
CDR3 DNA: TGTGCCAGCAGTTTATCGGCGTACAATGAGCAGTTCTTC

D gene: NA
clone size: few
J gene: TRBJ1-5
V gene: TRBV7-8
CDR3 protein: CASSLGPGGHQPQHF
CDR3 DNA: TGTGCCAGCAGCTTGGGACCCGGAGGGCATCAGCCCCAGCATTTT